This TCR beta chain stems from a study of molecular identifiers for immune sequencing clone quantification. This clonotype was recorded at least ten times. Sorted naive CD8 T cells were those defined as CD8+CD4-CCR7+CD45RA+. TCRdb re-called the PCR reads with MiXCR, one entry per CDR3 protein. The table includes about 640,000 distinct CDR3 sequences, around 20% detected once. Germline CDR1 DFQATT, CDR2 SNEGSKA (reference sequence). Trimming removed 2 bases at V and 1 base at J, with 11 bases between. CDR3 length equals 14 residues. The sequence was collected from a human donor in good health. Some libraries in this study had Jurkat cell RNA spiked in. The chain has TRBV20-1 and TRBJ1-1, with D possibly TRBD1 on 5 matching bases. Sample: naive CD8+ T cells from blood, with Jurkat cell RNA spiked in. Regarding subset: FACS-sorted CD8+CD4-CCR7+CD45RA+ naive T cells. DNA of the CDR3: TGCAGTGCTAGATGGGCAGGGAAGAACACTGAAGCTTTCTTT. Amino acids: CSARWAGKNTEAFF.